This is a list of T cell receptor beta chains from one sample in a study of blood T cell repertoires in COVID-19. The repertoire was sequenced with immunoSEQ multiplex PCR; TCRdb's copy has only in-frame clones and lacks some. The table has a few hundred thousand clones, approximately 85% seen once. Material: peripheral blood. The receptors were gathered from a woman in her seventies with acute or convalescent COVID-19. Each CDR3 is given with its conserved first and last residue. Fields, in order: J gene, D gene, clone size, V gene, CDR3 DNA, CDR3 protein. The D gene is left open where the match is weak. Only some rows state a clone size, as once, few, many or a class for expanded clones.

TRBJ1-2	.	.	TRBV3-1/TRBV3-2	TGTGCCAGCAGCCAAGATAACAGGCCGGGTGGAGGCTACACCTTC	CASSQDNRPGGGYTF
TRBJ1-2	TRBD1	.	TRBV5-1	TGCGCCAGCAGCTTGGGGACAGGGTGGGTCTATGGCTACACCTTC	CASSLGTGWVYGYTF
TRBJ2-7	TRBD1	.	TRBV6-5	TGTGCCAGCAGTTTACGGGGACAGGGATTTTCCTACGAGCAGTACTTC	CASSLRGQGFSYEQYF
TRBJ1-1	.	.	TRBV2	TGTGCCAGCAAGCCCACCGGGACAAGGAACACTGAAGCTTTCTTT	CASKPTGTRNTEAFF
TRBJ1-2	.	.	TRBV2	TGTGCCAGCATTCTACAGGGATTTGGCAATGGCTACACCTTC	CASILQGFGNGYTF
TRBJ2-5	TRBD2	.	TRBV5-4	TGTGCCAGCAGCCGGGGCCGGGGGGGGTTTGGGGCCCAAGAGACCCAGTACTTC	CASSRGRGGFGAQETQYF
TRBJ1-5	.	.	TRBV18	TGTGCCAGCTCACCCTCCGGCAGGGGAGAAGGGCCCCAGCATTTT	CASSPSGRGEGPQHF
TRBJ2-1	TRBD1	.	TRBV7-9	TGTGCCAGCAGCTTAGATCAGGGGGATGAGCAGTTCTTC	CASSLDQGDEQFF
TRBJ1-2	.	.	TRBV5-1	TGCGCCAGCAGCGTGGAAGGGAGTGACTATGGCTACACCTTC	CASSVEGSDYGYTF
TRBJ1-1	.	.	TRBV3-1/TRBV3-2	TGTGCCAGCAGCCCCCGTGGGAGGGGGTCTGAAGCTTTCTTT	CASSPRGRGSEAFF
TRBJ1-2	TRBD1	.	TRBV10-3	TGTGCCATCAGGTTAACAGGGGTGGTGGAGAATGGCTACACCTTC	CAIRLTGVVENGYTF
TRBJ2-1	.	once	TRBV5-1	TGCGCCAGCAGCCACATACAGGGTAATGAGCAGTTCTTC	CASSHIQGNEQFF
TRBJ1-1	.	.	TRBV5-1	TGCGCCAGCAGCTTTACCTGGGAGGGGAGCACTGAAGCTTTCTTT	CASSFTWEGSTEAFF
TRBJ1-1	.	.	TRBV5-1	TGCGCCAGCAGCTTACTGACAGGAATGAACACTGAAGCTTTCTTT	CASSLLTGMNTEAFF
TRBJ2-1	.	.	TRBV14	TGTGCCAGCAGGGCTCCTAGCCGCCCCTACAATGAGCAGTTCTTC	CASRAPSRPYNEQFF
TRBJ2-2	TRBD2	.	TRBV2	TGTGCCAGCAGTGCGGGACTAGCGGGGGGGCGTAGGGAGCTGTTTTTT	CASSAGLAGGRRELFF
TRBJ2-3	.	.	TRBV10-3	TGTGCCATCAGTGGTTCTAGTAAGGCGACAGATACGCAGTATTTT	CAISGSSKATDTQYF
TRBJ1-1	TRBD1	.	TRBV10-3	TGTGCCATCAGTGAGTCAACACGGACAGGGGGAATAGAAGCTTTCTTT	CAISESTRTGGIEAFF
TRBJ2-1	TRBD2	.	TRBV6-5	TGTGCCAGCAGTCCTAGCGGGAGCTCCTACAATGAGCAGTTCTTC	CASSPSGSSYNEQFF
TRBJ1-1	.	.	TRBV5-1	TGCGCCAGCAGCTTGACGCGGAACACTGAAGCTTTCTTT	CASSLTRNTEAFF
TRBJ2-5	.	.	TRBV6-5	TGTGCCAGACTCAGGGATCAAGAGACCCAGTACTTC	CARLRDQETQYF
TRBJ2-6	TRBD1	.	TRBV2	TGTGCCAGCAGTGAAGAGACAGGGGGTGGGGCCAACGTCCTGACTTTC	CASSEETGGGANVLTF
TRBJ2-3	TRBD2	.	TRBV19	TGTGCCAGTAGTCTACAACCTACTAGCGTTGATACGCAGTATTTT	CASSLQPTSVDTQYF
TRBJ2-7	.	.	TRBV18	TGTGCCAGCTCGCCTCTTGACAGGGCGGGAGAGCAGTACTTC	CASSPLDRAGEQYF
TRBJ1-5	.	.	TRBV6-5	TGTGCCAGCAGTTACTCCCTCTCCAATCAGCCCCAGCATTTT	CASSYSLSNQPQHF
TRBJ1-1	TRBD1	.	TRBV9	TGTGTCAGCAGCGGGTCTTACAGGGGGCAGGCTGAAGCTTTCTTT	CVSSGSYRGQAEAFF
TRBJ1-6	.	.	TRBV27	TGTGCCAGTTCGGAGGTCCAGACCAGCTCCTATAATTCACCCCTCCACTTT	CASSEVQTSSYNSPLHF
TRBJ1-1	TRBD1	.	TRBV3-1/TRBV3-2	TGTGCCAGCAGGTTAACAGGGGGGTATGAAGCTTTCTTT	CASRLTGGYEAFF
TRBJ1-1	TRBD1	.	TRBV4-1	TGCGCCAGCAGCCAAGAAATTTTAAGGGGGCGGGTGGTGACTGAAGCTTTCTTT	CASSQEILRGRVVTEAFF
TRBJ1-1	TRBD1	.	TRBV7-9	TGTGCCAGCAGATTGACAGGGGCGAACACTGAAGCTTTCTTT	CASRLTGANTEAFF
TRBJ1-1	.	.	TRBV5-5	TGTGCCAGCAGCTTGTCCCCAGACACTGAAGCTTTCTTT	CASSLSPDTEAFF
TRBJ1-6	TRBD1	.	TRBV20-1	TGCAGTGCTAGTATGACAGGGGTGTTGGGTTCACCCCTCCACTTT	CSASMTGVLGSPLHF
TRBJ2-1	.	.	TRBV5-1	TGCGCCAGCAGCTTGCCGGTTTACAATGAGCAGTTCTTC	CASSLPVYNEQFF
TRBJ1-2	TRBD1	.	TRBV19	TGTGCCAGTAGCACCCAACAGGGGAGGACCTATGGCTACACCTTC	CASSTQQGRTYGYTF
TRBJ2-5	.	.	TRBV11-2	TGTGCCAGCAGCATTGCGGGGGCAGGGAGAGACTTC	CASSIAGAGRDF
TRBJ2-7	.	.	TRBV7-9	TGTGCCAGCAGCAGTCGAGGGTACGAGCAGTACTTC	CASSSRGYEQYF
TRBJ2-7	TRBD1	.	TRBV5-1	TGCGCCAGCAGACCCACCGGGACAGTCTCCTACGAGCAGTACTTC	CASRPTGTVSYEQYF